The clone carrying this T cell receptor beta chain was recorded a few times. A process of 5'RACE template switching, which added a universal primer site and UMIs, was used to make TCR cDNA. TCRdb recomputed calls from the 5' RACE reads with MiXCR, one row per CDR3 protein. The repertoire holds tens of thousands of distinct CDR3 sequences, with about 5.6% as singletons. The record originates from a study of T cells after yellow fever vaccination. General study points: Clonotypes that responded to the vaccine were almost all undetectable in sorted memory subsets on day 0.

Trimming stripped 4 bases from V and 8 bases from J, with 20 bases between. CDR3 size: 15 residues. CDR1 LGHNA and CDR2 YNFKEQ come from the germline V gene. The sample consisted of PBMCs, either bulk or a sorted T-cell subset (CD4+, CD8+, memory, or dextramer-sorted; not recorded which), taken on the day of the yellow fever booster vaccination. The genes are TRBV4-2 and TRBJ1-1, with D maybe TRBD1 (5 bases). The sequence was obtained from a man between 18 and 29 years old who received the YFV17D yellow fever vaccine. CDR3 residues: CASSREAGRVGEAFF. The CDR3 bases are TGTGCCAGCAGCCGTGAGGCAGGGCGGGTTGGGGAAGCTTTCTTT.